These 8 T cell receptor beta chains share one sample of origin, sequenced in a study of read filtering for tumor transcriptome and immune sequencing (dated by TCRdb to 2018 to 2021). The run used an Illumina HiSeq 4000. The Immunoverse kit was used to build TCR libraries from 400 ng RNA, with molecular barcoded adaptors covering alpha/delta and beta/gamma chains. TCRdb applied fastp at Q25 and MiXCR to the public reads, then kept only in-frame beta chains. All rows with the same CDR3 protein become a single entry with the most common DNA and genes. Recorded for this sample are about 86,000 distinct CDR3 sequences; roughly 12% of them occurred a single time. The ten biggest clones cover about 15% of the sample. The sample comprised a population of CD138-negative cells sorted from bone marrow. Per the publication, the cell subset or site label means: bone marrow mononuclear cells depleted of CD138+ plasma/myeloma cells by negative magnetic selection. Receptor source: a donor aged 40 or older with multiple myeloma.

This clonotype was recorded many times. A single base separates this from a much larger clone, so it may be a read error. The gene calls are TRBV20-1 and TRBJ2-1, with D possibly matching TRBD2 (5 bases). The CDR3 extends over 15 amino acids. Germline CDR1 DFQATT, CDR2 SNEGSKA (reference sequence). The CDR3 region is CSAIAVERTYNGQFF. The CDR3 nucleotides are TGCAGTGCTATCGCAGTAGAGCGGACTTACAATGGGCAGTTCTTC.

This clonotype was recorded at least ten times. The V call is TRBV6-1, the J call TRBJ2-3; D might be TRBD2 (5 bases). The CDR3 consists of 14 residues. V was shortened by 2 bases and J by 4 bases, with 10 bases between the two germline ends. The V gene's germline CDR1 is MNHNS and CDR2 SASEGT. The CDR3 reads CASSEFPEADTQYF. Written as DNA, the CDR3 is TGTGCCAGCAGTGAATTCCCGGAGGCAGATACGCAGTATTTT.

In this sample, this clonotype turned up many times. The chain carries TRBV11-2 and TRBJ2-6, with a weak D call TRBD1 (5 bases). The V end lost 0 bases, the J end lost 2 bases, and 5 bases lay between the germline ends. This CDR3 comprises 15 residues. Germline assignment: CDR1 SGHAT and CDR2 FQNNGV. The CDR3 is CASSLDRAGANVLTF. DNA of the CDR3: TGTGCCAGCAGCTTAGACAGGGCTGGGGCCAACGTCCTGACTTTC.

This clonotype is medium-sized. The chain recombines TRBV5-1 with TRBJ1-5; 8 nucleotides align to TRBD1. CDR1 and CDR2 from the germline V gene are SGHRS and YFSETQ. The CDR3 runs 15 residues. The V and J ends lost 4 bases and 5 bases, in that order; junction bases with no gene match: 8. CDR3: CASSPTTGDDQPQHF. CDR3 in DNA: TGCGCCAGCAGCCCTACGACAGGGGACGATCAGCCCCAGCATTTT.

At least ten counts were recorded for this clonotype. V usage is TRBV24-1 and J usage is TRBJ2-1; the D gene is possibly TRBD2 (7 bases). The V end was cut by 1 base, the J end by 7 bases, with 19 bases between. Germline CDR1 and CDR2: KGHDR and SFDVKD. This CDR3 is built from 17 residues. CDR3 in DNA: TGTGCCACCAGTGATTTCGGACGGGGGGCGCGATTGAATGAGCAGTTCTTC. It translates to CATSDFGRGARLNEQFF.

This clonotype was observed at least ten times. The chain employs TRBV27 and TRBJ2-6, with D unresolved. Germline CDR1 is MNHEY and CDR2 is SMNVEV (reference sequence). This CDR3 comprises 14 residues. Between the trimmed V and J ends, which lost 5 bases and 4 bases, there was a span of 9 bases. CDR3 in DNA: TGTGCCAGCAGTCCCCAGGCCGGGGCCAACGTCCTGACTTTC. Translating it yields CASSPQAGANVLTF.

This clonotype was seen at least ten times. The chain links TRBV28 to TRBJ1-6; the match to TRBD1 covers 11 bases. Germline V CDR1 and CDR2: MDHEN, SYDVKM. This CDR3 comprises 16 residues. The trim removed 4 bases at V and 7 bases at J, leaving 6 bases unmatched. DNA of the CDR3: TGTGCCAGCAGTTCGGGGACAGGGGGTAGGAATTCACCCCTCCACTTT. Translation: CASSSGTGGRNSPLHF.

This clonotype has a count of ten or more. The rearrangement joins TRBV5-1 to TRBJ2-7, with D unresolved. The V gene's germline CDR1 is SGHRS and CDR2 YFSETQ. This CDR3 spans 14 amino acids. V gave up 4 bases and J gave up 5 bases, with 16 bases separating them. Here the CDR3 reads CASSTRSAGDEQYF. The CDR3 DNA is TGCGCCAGCAGCACGAGATCGGCAGGAGACGAGCAGTACTTC.